These 28 T cell receptor beta chains came from one sample sequenced in a study of T cell clonality in common variable immunodeficiency. General study results and limits: Fewer deletions and N-nucleotide insertions were reportedly seen in common variable immunodeficiency TCR beta sequences.

Antigen specificity for these receptors is unknown. Clones were read by immunoSEQ multiplex PCR, and TCRdb kept only the in-frame ones, dropping some. The sample yields some 10,000 clones, without any singletons. The specimen sequenced was peripheral blood mononuclear cells. These TCRs come from a human donor with common variable immunodeficiency.

The table lists this clone with a few counts. The sequence runs out 3 residues before the end of the CDR3; the remainder is reconstructed from the germline J gene. This sequence joins TRBV19 and TRBJ1-2; D is perhaps TRBD1 (5 bases). Germline CDR1 and CDR2: LNHDA and SQIVND (reference sequence). This CDR3 is 17 amino acids long. V was cut by 6 bases and J by 3 bases, with 23 bases left in between. The DNA read from the CDR3 is TGTGCCAGTAGGTCGGGTCTGGGGCGCGGTACGGACTATGGC. It translates to CASRSGLGRGTDYG. The whole CDR3 region reads CASRSGLGRGTDYGYTF.

In its sample, this clone was seen a few times. The sequence runs out 3 residues before the end of the CDR3; the remainder is reconstructed from the germline J gene. V gene TRBV6-2 or TRBV6-3 combines with J gene TRBJ1-1; D is undetermined. This CDR3 contains 14 residues. Germline loops: CDR1 MNHEY, CDR2 SVGEGT. The ends were cut back, 1 base at V and 0 bases at J, with 6 bases in the middle. CDR3 in amino acids: CASSYWTLNTEAFF. CDR3 bases read: TGTGCCAGCAGTTACTGGACTTTGAACACTGAA.

This clone rates as medium-sized (0.01 to 0.1%). CDR3 amino acids: CASSRAWGGNSPLHF. The CDR3 DNA, read in part, is TGTGCCAGCAGCCGAGCCTGGGGGGGAAATTCACCC. The chain employs TRBV4-2 and TRBJ1-6, with D possibly matching TRBD1 (5 bases). The read gets to within 3 residues of the CDR3 end, and the germline J gene fills in the rest. Germline assignment: CDR1 LGHNA and CDR2 YNFKEQ. The CDR3 sequence is 15 residues long. The V end lost 4 bases, the J end lost 7 bases, and 14 bases lay between the germline ends.

This clone was seen a few times. Read data end 3 residues before the CDR3 end; the end is taken from the germline J gene. The V gene is TRBV2, the J gene TRBJ2-3; the match to TRBD2 covers 11 bases. The CDR3 has 16 residues. V lost 6 bases, J lost 6 bases, and 11 bases stayed unmatched. CDR1 SNHLY and CDR2 FYNNEI come from the germline V gene. Partial CDR3 DNA: TGTGCCAGCAGGGAGACTAGCGGGATTCGGTTCGATACG. Encoded protein: CASRETSGIRFDT. The whole CDR3 is CASRETSGIRFDTQYF.

This clone has a handful of counts. The read ends 3 residues before the CDR3 terminus; that terminus is restored from the germline J gene. This chain joins TRBV18 and TRBJ2-2; 7 nucleotides match TRBD1. This CDR3 has 14 residues. CDR1 and CDR2 from the germline V gene are KGHSH and LQKENI. With 6 bases clipped from V and 5 bases from J, the junction kept 6 bases outside the gene matches. CDR3 in amino acids: CASSLKGATGELFF. The DNA read from the CDR3 is TGTGCCAGCTCTCTAAAGGGGGCGACCGGGGAG.

This clone was seen only a few times. The missing CDR3 end, 3 residues past where the read stops, is filled in from the germline J gene. The chain couples TRBV20-1 to TRBJ2-7; the D gene is possibly TRBD1 (5 bases). This CDR3 is built from 11 residues. Trimming shortened V by 5 bases and J by 2 bases, and 7 bases separated the two germline ends. CDR1 is DFQATT, CDR2 SNEGSKA, per germline (reference sequence). The sequenced CDR3 bases are TGCAGTGCTCACAGGACCTACGAG. It translates to CSAHRTYE. Given in full, the CDR3 is CSAHRTYEQYF.

This clone was seen only a few times. The CDR3 goes on 3 residues after the read ends, and that part is filled in from the germline J gene. V gene TRBV5-1 combines with J gene TRBJ2-5; TRBD1 agrees at 10 bases. The V gene's germline CDR1 is SGHRS and CDR2 YFSETQ. The CDR3 is made up of 15 amino acids. V shed 4 bases, J shed 1 base, and the junction held 4 bases outside the gene matches. The CDR3 region is CASSAWDRGQETQYF. The CDR3 bases that were read are TGCGCCAGCAGCGCGTGGGACAGGGGCCAAGAGACC.

The table lists this clone with a few counts. Read coverage stops 3 residues before the CDR3 terminus; the germline J gene supplies the remainder. This chain links TRBV19 with TRBJ1-2, with 9 bases lining up with TRBD1. The CDR3 is made up of 16 amino acids. Germline-derived CDR1 and CDR2 are LNHDA and SQIVND (reference sequence). The V gene end was trimmed by 6 bases and the J gene end by 7 bases; junction bases not matched to a gene: 15. Incomplete CDR3 DNA: TGTGCCAGTAGCAGTTTAGGGACAGGGATTGGGTCTGGC. Protein product: CASSSLGTGIGSG. The whole CDR3 protein is CASSSLGTGIGSGYTF.

Concerning this clone: The read terminates 3 residues before the CDR3 end, so the remaining end is supplied by the germline J gene. V gene TRBV7-2 combines with J gene TRBJ2-7; the D gene is possibly TRBD2 (6 bases). The CDR3 loop spans 14 amino acids. V was trimmed by 3 bases and J by 4 bases, leaving 13 bases between them. CDR1 and CDR2 (germline): SGHTA, FQGNSA. Here the CDR3 reads CASSFARDSYEQYF. The covered CDR3 bases are TGTGCCAGCAGCTTCGCCAGGGACTCGTACGAG.

This clone appeared a few times. The read terminates 3 residues ahead of where the CDR3 ends, so the germline J gene completes it. The chain couples TRBV2 to TRBJ2-1, with 12 bases fitting TRBD2. Germline CDR1 is SNHLY and CDR2 is FYNNEI. CDR3 length: 16 residues. The trim removed 5 bases at V and 7 bases at J, leaving 9 bases unmatched. The sequenced part of the CDR3 DNA is TGTGCCAGCAGTTTACTAGCGGGGGGACTGGGGAATGAG. As protein: CASSLLAGGLGNE. The complete CDR3 protein is CASSLLAGGLGNEQFF. Full variable domain (outside the CDR3, taken from reference TRBV2 and TRBJ2-1): EPEVTQTPSHQVTQMGQEVILRCVPISNHLYFYWYRQILGQKVEFLVSFYNNEISEKSEIFDDQFSVERPDGSNFTLKIRSTKLEDSAMYFCASSLLAGGLGNEQFFGPGTRLTVL.

This clone occurred a few times. The CDR3 extends 3 residues past the end of the read, so its final part is completed from the germline J gene. The V call is TRBV7-3, the J call TRBJ2-1; 7 bases align to TRBD2. V trimming: 3 bases; J trimming: 5 bases; junction bases outside the gene matches: 13. The length of the CDR3 is 17 residues. CDR1 and CDR2 (germline): SGHTA, FQGTGA. CDR3 DNA (partial): TGTGCCAGCAGCTTCACACCTATCGCGGGAGCCGACAATGAG. It is translated as CASSFTPIAGADNE. The entire CDR3 is CASSFTPIAGADNEQFF.

Details on this clone: The missing CDR3 end, 3 residues past where the read stops, is filled in from the germline J gene. The gene calls are TRBV18 and TRBJ1-6, with D unclear. CDR1 KGHSH and CDR2 LQKENI come from the germline V gene. The CDR3 contains 15 residues. The V and J ends lost 0 bases and 9 bases respectively, with 12 bases between them. Incomplete CDR3 DNA: TGTGCCAGCTCACCACCGTCTGGTAATAGTTCACCC. Translated, it gives CASSPPSGNSSP. The whole CDR3 protein is CASSPPSGNSSPLHF.

Points on this clone: The CDR3 end lies 3 residues beyond the end of the read and is filled in from the germline J gene. V is TRBV18 and J is TRBJ2-3, with 13 bases aligning to TRBD2. The ends lost 3 bases at V and 2 bases at J; junction bases unmatched: 5. There are 17 residues in the CDR3. Germline CDR1 reads KGHSH; CDR2 reads LQKENI. The covered CDR3 bases are TGTGCCAGCTCACCTCGGACTAGCGGGAGTCCCACAGATACG. Protein product: CASSPRTSGSPTDT. The whole CDR3 is CASSPRTSGSPTDTQYF.

CDR3: CASSKDGRANTGELFF. The CDR3 bases that were read are TGTGCCAGTAGTAAGGACGGGCGGGCGAACACCGGGGAG. V and J are TRBV19 and TRBJ2-2; tentative D call: TRBD2 (5 bases). Read sequence stops 3 residues before the CDR3 end, and the germline J gene provides the missing end. CDR1 and CDR2 from the germline V gene are LNHDA and SQIVND (reference sequence). Deletions cut 4 bases from V and 0 bases from J, with 12 bases between. The CDR3 contains 16 residues.

Note on this clone: The read is 3 residues too short to cover the CDR3 end, so that end is filled in from the germline J gene. The V and J genes are TRBV30 and TRBJ1-3; a weak D match, TRBD1 (6 bases). Germline lookup yields CDR1 GTSNPN and CDR2 SVGIG (reference sequence). V lost 0 bases, J lost 0 bases, and 9 bases lay in between. This CDR3 has 15 amino acids. Incomplete CDR3 DNA: TGTGCCTGGAGTGTACAGGGAGGCTCTGGAAACACC. Protein product: CAWSVQGGSGNT. The full CDR3 sequence reads CAWSVQGGSGNTIYF.

On this clone: The CDR3 end lies 3 residues beyond the end of the read and is filled in from the germline J gene. The chain has TRBV6-2 or TRBV6-3 and TRBJ2-1, with D uncertain. Germline lookup yields CDR1 MNHEY and CDR2 SVGEGT. Trimming pared 0 bases from V and 7 bases from J, leaving 4 bases between. CDR3 length: 12 residues. The CDR3 spells CASSYSLNEQFF. The DNA read from the CDR3 is TGTGCCAGCAGTTACTCTCTGAATGAG.

This clone was counted between two and nine times. The read gets to within 3 residues of the CDR3 end, and the germline J gene fills in the rest. The rearrangement uses TRBV18 and TRBJ2-7, with D tentatively TRBD2 (5 bases). CDR1 and CDR2 from the germline V gene are KGHSH and LQKENI. The CDR3 loop spans 12 amino acids. V shed 6 bases and J shed 3 bases, with 9 bases lying between them. CDR3 amino acids: CASSQRVYEQYF. Partial CDR3 DNA: TGTGCCAGCTCTCAGAGGGTCTACGAG.

Of note for this clone: The CDR3 end is not reached by the read, which stops 3 residues before it; the germline J gene fills it in. This chain connects TRBV2 to TRBJ2-2, with TRBD2 matching 9 bases. The CDR3 runs 15 residues. The germline CDR1 and CDR2 sequences are SNHLY and FYNNEI. V shed 6 bases and J 7 bases; nucleotides not matched to a gene: 9. The CDR3 loop is CASRPELAGYGELFF. Incomplete CDR3 DNA: TGTGCCAGCAGACCCGAACTAGCGGGTTACGGGGAG.

As to this clone: Read sequence stops 3 residues before the CDR3 end, and the germline J gene provides the missing end. The chain uses TRBV19 and TRBJ1-2; TRBD1 is a possible D gene (6 bases). This CDR3 has 14 amino acids. The V end lost 4 bases, the J end lost 6 bases, and 15 bases lay between the germline ends. CDR1 is LNHDA and CDR2 is SQIVND in the germline V gene (reference sequence). CDR3 DNA (partial): TGTGCCAGTAGTACCCGACAGGCTTGGGATGGC. Translation: CASSTRQAWDG. From start to end, the CDR3 is CASSTRQAWDGYTF. The full variable domain, with the rest looked up from reference TRBV19 and TRBJ1-2, is DGGITQSPKYLFRKEGQNVTLSCEQNLNHDAMYWYRQDPGQGLRLIYYSQIVNDFQKGDIAEGYSVSREKKESFPLTVTSAQKNPTAFYLCASSTRQAWDGYTFGSGTRLTVV.

As to this clone: The CDR3 end falls 3 residues outside the read, so it is completed with the germline J gene. The chain joins TRBV7-2 to TRBJ2-3, with TRBD2 matching over 13 bases. The CDR3 runs to 15 residues. Germline-derived CDR1 and CDR2 are SGHTA and FQGNSA. V shed 3 bases and J 6 bases; nucleotides not matched to a gene: 3. The covered CDR3 bases are TGTGCCAGCAGCTTCGGACTAGCGGGAGCGGATACG. It yields the protein CASSFGLAGADT. The CDR3 as a whole reads CASSFGLAGADTQYF.

This clone turned up a few times. The CDR3 end lies 3 residues beyond the end of the read and is filled in from the germline J gene. The chain recombines TRBV7-9 with TRBJ1-5, with TRBD1 as a possible D gene (6 bases). With 5 bases removed from V and 4 bases from J, the gap between germline ends came to 12 bases. CDR1 and CDR2 from the germline V gene are SEHNR and FQNEAQ (reference sequence). This CDR3 is 14 amino acids long. This CDR3 is CASSRGAPNQPQHF. CDR3 DNA (partial): TGTGCCAGCAGCCGGGGGGCGCCGAATCAGCCC.

As for this clone: The sequence runs out 3 residues before the end of the CDR3; the remainder is reconstructed from the germline J gene. V usage is TRBV19 and J usage is TRBJ2-7, with 7 bases that match TRBD1. This CDR3 contains 14 residues. Germline V gene data show CDR1 as LNHDA and CDR2 as SQIVND (reference sequence). The V segment lost 2 bases and the J segment 6 bases; nucleotides outside the gene matches: 7. Partial CDR3 DNA: TGTGCCAGTAGTATACTAGACAGGGCGGGCGAG. Amino acids: CASSILDRAGE. The whole CDR3 region reads CASSILDRAGEQYF.

A word on this clone: The CDR3 end is not reached by the read, which stops 3 residues before it; the germline J gene fills it in. V usage is TRBV7-3 and J usage is TRBJ2-1, with a possible D match to TRBD2 (5 bases). The CDR3 is 15 amino acids. CDR1 is SGHTA, CDR2 FQGTGA, per germline. V was pared by 3 bases and J by 5 bases, with 14 bases between. CDR3 DNA, as far as it was read: TGTGCCAGCAGCTTTGGGCTAGCAAAGAACAATGAG. Translated, it gives CASSFGLAKNNE. The complete CDR3 protein is CASSFGLAKNNEQFF. The whole variable domain, filled in from reference TRBV7-3 and TRBJ2-1, reads GAGVSQTPSNKVTEKGKYVELRCDPISGHTALYWYRQSLGQGPEFLIYFQGTGAADDSGLPNDRFFAVRPEGSVSTLKIQRTERGDSAVYLCASSFGLAKNNEQFFGPGTRLTVL.

This clone has more than one count but fewer than ten. From the germline J gene comes the end of the CDR3, since the read stops 3 residues before it. The V call is TRBV20-1, the J call TRBJ2-3; D is perhaps TRBD2 (5 bases). Trimming shortened V by 0 bases and J by 1 base, and 5 bases separated the two germline ends. Germline V gives CDR1 DFQATT, CDR2 SNEGSKA (reference sequence). The CDR3 length is 13 residues. CDR3 bases read: TGCAGTGCTAGAGATAGCGGCACAGATACG. It yields the protein CSARDSGTDT. The full CDR3 sequence reads CSARDSGTDTQYF.

This clone was picked up a small number of times. The read finishes 3 residues shy of the CDR3 end, and the germline J gene is used to complete it. The rearrangement joins TRBV7-9 to TRBJ1-1; unclear D gene. The CDR3 loop spans 14 amino acids. Trimming removed 3 bases at V and 3 bases at J, with 11 bases between. The germline V gene has CDR1 SEHNR and CDR2 FQNEAQ (reference sequence). The covered CDR3 bases are TGTGCCAGCAGCTTTACCGGGGTGGACACTGAA. Amino acids: CASSFTGVDTE. The whole CDR3 protein is CASSFTGVDTEAFF.

This clone has more than one count but fewer than ten. The read finishes 3 residues shy of the CDR3 end, and the germline J gene is used to complete it. This chain joins TRBV18 and TRBJ2-1; TRBD2 matches at 7 bases. The V gene end was trimmed by 3 bases and the J gene end by 8 bases; junction bases not matched to a gene: 10. The CDR3 consists of 15 residues. Germline V lookup: CDR1 KGHSH, CDR2 LQKENI. CDR3 region: CASSPAGLVLHEQFF. CDR3 bases read: TGTGCCAGCTCACCCGCTGGACTAGTTCTGCATGAG.

This clone was observed a handful of times. The CDR3 goes on 3 residues after the read ends, and that part is filled in from the germline J gene. The chain has TRBV18 and TRBJ2-5, with 11 bases lining up with TRBD2. The V gene's germline CDR1 is KGHSH and CDR2 LQKENI. V trimming: 4 bases; J trimming: 4 bases; junction bases outside the gene matches: 8. CDR3 length equals 16 residues. CDR3 DNA, as far as it was read: TGTGCCAGCTCACAGGGACTAGCGGCTAACGGAGAGACC. It encodes CASSQGLAANGET. In full, the CDR3 is CASSQGLAANGETQYF.

As regards this clone: The CDR3 extends 3 residues past the end of the read, so its final part is completed from the germline J gene. V usage is TRBV6-2 or TRBV6-3 and J usage is TRBJ2-3, with 8 bases lining up with TRBD2. The ends lost 6 bases at V and 4 bases at J; junction bases unmatched: 9. Germline V lookup: CDR1 MNHEY, CDR2 SVGEGT. The CDR3 length is 15 residues. The CDR3 DNA, read in part, is TGTGCCAGCAGACAAGCGGGAGCGTTAGCAGATACG. This codes for CASRQAGALADT. The full CDR3 protein is CASRQAGALADTQYF.